One sample yielded the 10 T cell receptor beta chains listed below, sequenced in a study of tumor-infiltrating lymphocytes in primary liver carcinoma. The tissue used was unsorted bulk material of roughly 17-32 mg. RNA and DNA were co-extracted from it with the AllPrep DNA/RNA mini kit. A constant-region primer primed TCR beta cDNA synthesis from 400 to 550 ng of total RNA. Three nested multiplex PCR rounds, a slightly modified ARM-PCR, produced the libraries for TCR beta. A C-beta reverse primer and TRBV1-TRBV30 forward primers served in each of the first two PCR rounds, at approximately 10 cycles apiece. In TCRdb, the multiplex PCR reads were re-called with MiXCR into one record per CDR3 protein. Counted here are 90,000 to 150,000 distinct CDR3 sequences, nearly 70% occurring once; the ten biggest clones make up over 8%. Sequencing used tumor-adjacent normal liver tissue. The receptors come from a woman aged 60 to 75 with primary liver carcinoma and hepatitis B virus infection.

The count of this clonotype is one. A read error may explain this, as a much larger clone is one base away. V usage is TRBV30 and J usage is TRBJ2-5; weak D call: TRBD2 (6 bases). CDR3 length: 13 residues. CDR1 and CDR2 from the germline V gene are GTSNPN and SVGIG (reference sequence). The DNA for the CDR3 is TGTGCCTGGAGCCGGGGTGGCGGGGAGACCCGGTACTTC. Its translation: CAWSRGGGETRYF.

Turning to this clonotype: Germline is not matched at one junction end, which may reflect a read error. This chain uses TRBV11-2 with TRBJ2-1, with 10 bases matching TRBD1. This CDR3 is 17 amino acids long. The germline CDR1 and CDR2 sequences are SGHAT and FQNNGV. Here the CDR3 DNA reads TGTGCCAGTAGCTTAACCCACGGACAGGGGGACATGGGTGAGCAGTTCTTC. Translation gives CASSLTHGQGDMGEQFF.

As for this clonotype: Germline and junction disagree at one end, which may indicate a read error. The chain uses TRBV11-2 and TRBJ2-1; D is unclear. The CDR3 length is 11 residues. Germline CDR1 reads SGHAT; CDR2 reads FQNNGV. The CDR3 region is CASSLHNKQFF. CDR3 DNA: TGTGCCAGCAGCTTACACAATAAGCAGTTCTTC.

Details on this clonotype: The junction shows a germline mismatch at one end, possibly a read error. This rearrangement joins TRBV12-3 or TRBV12-4 to TRBJ1-1, with D uncertain. This CDR3 has 13 amino acids. The CDR3 DNA is TGTGCTAGCAGTTCGCGGGGATTCCTAGAAGCTTTCTTT. Encoded protein: CASSSRGFLEAFF.

Of note for this clonotype: This may arise from a read error, as a much more abundant clone is one base away. The chain has TRBV12-3 or TRBV12-4 and TRBJ1-1, with TRBD1 as a possible D gene (6 bases). This CDR3 has 12 amino acids. Trimming took off 6 bases at V and 4 bases at J, with 9 bases between the two ends. CDR3 amino acids: CASSLQGTEAFF. CDR3 in DNA: TGTGCCAGCAGCCTACAGGGCACTGAAGCTTTCTTT.

This clonotype was seen many times. The CDR3: CASRYTGGRAEAFF. The CDR3 region has the DNA TGTGCCAGCAGATATACAGGGGGGAGGGCTGAAGCTTTCTTT. The chain joins TRBV11-2 to TRBJ1-1; 8 positions match TRBD1. There are 14 residues in the CDR3. Losses at the gene ends were 6 bases for V and 6 bases for J; bases not matched to a gene: 9. Germline V gene sequence: CDR1 SGHAT, CDR2 FQNNGV.

Notes on this clonotype: A much larger clone differs from this one at a single base, so this may be a read error. The chain joins TRBV7-8 to TRBJ2-3; TRBD2 aligns across 9 bases. There are 12 residues in the CDR3. Per germline, CDR1 SGHVS and CDR2 FQNEAQ. The DNA of the CDR3 is TGTGTGGTCGCGGGAGGGACGGATACGCAGTATTTT. Residues: CVVAGGTDTQYF.

This clonotype counts as medium-sized. The chain recombines TRBV11-3 with TRBJ1-5; D is undetermined. The V end lost 5 bases, the J end lost 0 bases, and 14 bases lay between the germline ends. CDR3 length: 16 residues. CDR1 is SGHNT and CDR2 is YENEEA in the germline V gene. The CDR3 DNA reads as TGTGCCAGCAGCCCTAGGACGGGCCATAGCAATCAGCCCCAGCATTTT. Protein: CASSPRTGHSNQPQHF.

With regard to this clonotype: A single base separates this from a much larger clone, so it may be a read error. V usage is TRBV7-9 and J usage is TRBJ1-5; D call uncertain. CDR1 is SEHNR, CDR2 FQNEAQ, per germline (reference sequence). The CDR3 has 12 residues. The CDR3 DNA reads as TGTGCCAACAGCTTAGATTGGCAGCCCCAGCATTTT. This sequence encodes CANSLDWQPQHF.

This clonotype was counted between two and nine times. The J gene is TRBJ2-5, the V gene TRBV19, with TRBD1 matching 9 bases. The CDR3 is made up of 15 amino acids. From germline, CDR1 is LNHDA and CDR2 SQIVND (reference sequence). The V and J ends lost 5 bases and 3 bases, in that order; junction bases with no gene match: 7. CDR3 sequence: CASSGLGTGKETQYF. Written as DNA, the CDR3 is TGTGCCAGTAGTGGACTGGGGACAGGGAAAGAGACCCAGTACTTC.